Shown below are 21 T cell receptor beta chains from a single sample sequenced in a study of blood T cell repertoires in COVID-19. Data came from immunoSEQ multiplex PCR; TCRdb stores just in-frame clones and leaves some out. The data hold about 300,000 clones, with about 87% observed a single time. The sequencing input was peripheral blood. These receptor sequences come from a woman in her forties or fifties with COVID-19, enrolled during active disease.

J is TRBJ1-3 and V is TRBV7-9, with D perhaps TRBD1 (5 bases). V lost 2 bases, J lost 3 bases, and 11 bases lay in between. The germline CDR1 and CDR2 sequences are SEHNR and FQNEAQ (reference sequence). The CDR3 has 15 amino acids. CDR3: CASSLPGMGGNTIYF. The DNA for the CDR3 is TGTGCCAGCAGCTTACCAGGGATGGGTGGAAACACCATATATTTT. Supplemented by reference TRBV7-9 and TRBJ1-3, the full variable domain reads DTGVSQNPRHKITKRGQNVTFRCDPISEHNRLYWYRQTLGQGPEFLTYFQNEAQLEKSRLLSDRFSAERPKGSFSTLEIQRTEQGDSAMYLCASSLPGMGGNTIYFGEGSWLTVV.

A few counts support this clone. The J gene is TRBJ1-1, the V gene TRBV19; 10 nucleotides line up with TRBD1. Germline lookup yields CDR1 LNHDA and CDR2 SQIVND (reference sequence). The CDR3 has 14 amino acids. The V segment lost 5 bases and the J segment 4 bases; nucleotides outside the gene matches: 4. The CDR3 nucleotides read TGTGCCAGTAGTGACAGGGGGCAGGGCACTGAAGCTTTCTTT. This sequence encodes CASSDRGQGTEAFF.

A single count supports this clone. Different DNA sequences within this sample yield the same CDR3. The chain has TRBV29-1 and TRBJ1-4; D may be TRBD1 (5 bases). Between the trimmed V and J ends, which lost 4 bases and 5 bases, there was a span of 11 bases. The CDR3 runs 13 residues. CDR1 SQVTM and CDR2 ANQGSEA come from the germline V gene. The DNA of the CDR3 is TGCAGCGTTGCCGACAGACCAAATGAAAAACTGTTTTTT. Its protein product is CSVADRPNEKLFF. Full variable domain (missing parts from reference TRBV29-1 and TRBJ1-4): SAVISQKPSRDICQRGTSLTIQCQVDSQVTMMFWYRQQPGQSLTLIATANQGSEATYESGFVIDKFPISRPNLTFSTLTVSNMSPEDSSIYLCSVADRPNEKLFFGSGTQLSVL.

The chain is built from TRBV18 and TRBJ1-5, with D maybe TRBD1 (5 bases). V lost 4 bases and J 3 bases, leaving 19 bases between the germline ends. The CDR3 has 17 amino acids. Looked up from germline, CDR1 is KGHSH and CDR2 is LQKENI. CDR3 loop: CASSRGVAGRNNQPQHF. The CDR3 bases are TGTGCCAGCTCACGGGGGGTGGCCGGGCGGAACAATCAGCCCCAGCATTTT.

The V and J genes are TRBV7-3 and TRBJ2-1; 7 bases fit TRBD2. This CDR3 has 15 amino acids. CDR1 is SGHTA and CDR2 is FQGTGA in the germline V gene. V was pared by 1 base and J by 6 bases, with 6 bases of the junction left unmatched. The CDR3 DNA is TGTGCCAGCAGCTTAAACTCCCTAGCGGTCAATGAGCAGTTCTTC. It is translated as CASSLNSLAVNEQFF. Full variable domain (outside the CDR3, taken from reference TRBV7-3 and TRBJ2-1): GAGVSQTPSNKVTEKGKYVELRCDPISGHTALYWYRQSLGQGPEFLIYFQGTGAADDSGLPNDRFFAVRPEGSVSTLKIQRTERGDSAVYLCASSLNSLAVNEQFFGPGTRLTVL.

The rearrangement uses TRBV30 and TRBJ2-1, with TRBD2 identical over 8 bases. The V gene's germline CDR1 is GTSNPN and CDR2 SVGIG (reference sequence). J was trimmed by 8 bases and V by 4 bases; bases with no gene match: 10. The CDR3 has 14 amino acids. CDR3 nucleotide sequence: TGTGCCTGGAAACCGGGACTAGGGCTCTATGAGCAGTTCTTC. The encoded protein is CAWKPGLGLYEQFF.

The chain is built from TRBV20-1 and TRBJ2-5, with D possibly matching TRBD1 (6 bases). Germline V gene lookup returns CDR1 DFQATT and CDR2 SNEGSKA (reference sequence). Trimming cost V 3 bases and J 7 bases, with 12 bases left between them. This CDR3 is 12 amino acids long. This CDR3 reads CSASMGQWTQYF. CDR3 nucleotide sequence: TGCAGTGCTAGTATGGGACAATGGACCCAGTACTTC.

The CDR3 sequence is CASSLEWRQTPTGELFF. The CDR3 bases are TGTGCCAGCAGTTTGGAGTGGAGACAGACCCCCACCGGGGAGCTGTTTTTT. The chain uses TRBV27 and TRBJ2-2, with a tentative D call TRBD1 (5 bases). From germline, CDR1 is MNHEY and CDR2 SMNVEV (reference sequence). This CDR3 region has 17 residues. V dropped 3 bases and J dropped 4 bases, with 18 bases sitting between them.

This chain joins TRBV19 and TRBJ1-1, with TRBD1 matching 7 bases. This CDR3 comprises 18 residues. CDR1 LNHDA and CDR2 SQIVND come from the germline V gene (reference sequence). V dropped 9 bases and J dropped 6; count of bases not matched to a gene: 25. The CDR3 DNA reads as TGTGCCAGGCAATACGGGACAGCGCCTATGCTGCCTGACGCTGAAGCTTTCTTT. It codes for CARQYGTAPMLPDAEAFF.

The rearrangement uses TRBV9 and TRBJ2-7; D gene unclear. The CDR3 covers 14 residues. The germline gives CDR1 SGDLS, CDR2 YYNGEE. Trimming removed 0 bases at V and 2 bases at J, with 9 bases between. CDR3 in amino acids: CASSVALGPYEQYF. The CDR3, as DNA: TGTGCCAGCAGCGTAGCTCTAGGTCCCTACGAGCAGTACTTC.

The J gene is TRBJ1-4, the V gene TRBV7-2; 8 bases map to TRBD1. CDR1 and CDR2 from the germline V gene are SGHTA and FQGNSA. V dropped 4 bases and J dropped 6; count of bases not matched to a gene: 4. The CDR3 has 14 residues. CDR3 nucleotide sequence: TGTGCCAGCAGCTCAGGGGGCGCGTATGAAAAACTGTTTTTT. Translation: CASSSGGAYEKLFF.

This clone was counted a single time. This sequence joins TRBV11-2 and TRBJ2-5; a weak D match, TRBD2 (6 bases). With 0 bases removed from V and 0 bases from J, the gap between germline ends came to 14 bases. The CDR3 contains 17 residues. From germline, CDR1 is SGHAT and CDR2 FQNNGV. The CDR3 sequence is CASSLELALGYQETQYF. CDR3 bases: TGTGCCAGCAGCTTAGAACTAGCCCTAGGGTACCAAGAGACCCAGTACTTC.

Here the CDR3 reads CASRTEDRDSYEQYF. DNA of the CDR3: TGTGCCAGCAGGACCGAGGACAGGGATTCCTACGAGCAGTACTTC. The chain has TRBV11-3 and TRBJ2-7, with TRBD1 matching over 8 bases. CDR1 is SGHNT and CDR2 is YENEEA in the germline V gene. CDR3 length: 15 residues. J was trimmed by 1 base and V by 6 bases; bases with no gene match: 8.

The gene calls are TRBV18 and TRBJ2-5; tentatively, D is TRBD2 (6 bases). The CDR3 has 14 amino acids. V was trimmed by 4 bases and J by 3 bases, leaving 12 bases between them. Germline V gene lookup returns CDR1 KGHSH and CDR2 LQKENI. CDR3 nucleotides: TGTGCCAGCTCACAGGCGGGACTTAAAGAGACCCAGTACTTC. Translated: CASSQAGLKETQYF.

The CDR3 coding sequence is TGTGCCAGTAGTGGCGGGGCCCGGGGCACCGGGGAGCTGTTTTTT. Amino acids: CASSGGARGTGELFF. The chain employs TRBV19 and TRBJ2-2, with TRBD2 as a possible D gene (6 bases). The germline V gene encodes CDR1 LNHDA and CDR2 SQIVND (reference sequence). This CDR3 has 15 residues. V lost 5 bases, J lost 4 bases, and 14 bases lay in between.

The V gene is TRBV19, the J gene TRBJ2-7; perhaps TRBD1 as D (6 bases). Trimming left V 3 bases short and J 5 bases short, with 14 bases between. Germline V lookup: CDR1 LNHDA, CDR2 SQIVND (reference sequence). CDR3 length: 14 residues. CDR3 protein: CASSMGRGTDEQYF. As DNA, the CDR3 is TGTGCCAGTAGTATGGGCAGGGGAACAGACGAGCAGTACTTC.

The CDR3 bases are TGTGCCAGCAGAGGGACTACCCAAGTGGCCTACGAGCAGTACTTC. It is translated as CASRGTTQVAYEQYF. The chain recombines TRBV2 with TRBJ2-7; 7 nucleotides match TRBD2. CDR1 SNHLY and CDR2 FYNNEI come from the germline V gene. The CDR3 totals 15 residues. The V segment lost 6 bases and the J segment 2 bases; nucleotides outside the gene matches: 10.

The genes are TRBV5-4 and TRBJ2-7, with 10 bases matching TRBD2. The CDR3 runs 16 residues. Trimming removed 0 bases from V and 0 bases from J; junction bases left unmatched: 3. CDR1 SGHNT and CDR2 YYREEE come from the germline V gene (reference sequence). The DNA for the CDR3 is TGTGCCAGCAGCTTGGCTAGCGGGAGTAACTCCTACGAGCAGTACTTC. Protein sequence: CASSLASGSNSYEQYF.

This chain joins TRBV5-5 and TRBJ2-7; D is perhaps TRBD2 (6 bases). Germline CDR1 is SGHKS and CDR2 is YYEKEE (reference sequence). The germline V and J ends were trimmed by 0 bases and 3 bases, with 13 bases remaining between them. The CDR3 has 15 amino acids. CDR3 nucleotide sequence: TGTGCCAGCAGCTTGGTCCGCGGGATGAACTACGAGCAGTACTTC. Protein sequence: CASSLVRGMNYEQYF.

This chain links TRBV3-1 (or the pseudogene TRBV3-2) with TRBJ1-1; D is uncertain. V was clipped by 2 bases and J by 3 bases, with 7 bases between them. The CDR3 consists of 13 residues. Germline V gene sequence: CDR1 LGHDT, CDR2 YNNKEL (reference sequence). CDR3 protein: CASSQFQYTEAFF. The CDR3 region has the DNA TGTGCCAGCAGCCAATTTCAGTACACTGAAGCTTTCTTT.

This clone was observed a few times. The V gene is TRBV14, the J gene TRBJ2-1, with 8 bases that match TRBD2. Germline CDR1 SGHDN, CDR2 FVKESK. This CDR3 spans 14 amino acids. The ends lost 3 bases at V and 6 bases at J; junction bases unmatched: 4. CDR3 sequence reads: CASSHLAGSNEQFF. The CDR3 coding sequence is TGTGCCAGCAGCCATCTAGCGGGTAGCAATGAGCAGTTCTTC.